This T cell receptor beta chain emerged from a study of blood T cells in healthy people across ages. Study-level findings and limits: The unknown donor CMV status may have confounded expanded clonotype changes. A roughly linear age-dependent decrease characterized TCR beta diversity per million T cells.

Trimming shortened V by 0 bases and J by 1 base, and 13 bases separated the two germline ends. This CDR3 has 16 residues. Germline CDR1 and CDR2: SGHRS and YFSETQ. This clonotype has only a few counts. Its specificity is not known. The authors ran a second PCR of about 6 to 11 cycles using a sample-barcoded 5' primer and a J-beta primer mix. The template-switch adaptor, which had 12 random nucleotides, put a tag on each cDNA molecule. Sequencing yielded, for each sample, at least 2.5 million paired-end reads carrying CDR3. TCRdb reprocessed the 5' RACE reads with MiXCR, giving one entry per CDR3 protein. The sample yields some 1.6 million distinct CDR3 sequences, around 35% seen once.

This sequence was found in a woman in her 30s in good health. Sequences were obtained from blood. The rearrangement links TRBV5-1 to TRBJ1-1; D may be TRBD1 (6 bases). Here the CDR3 DNA reads TGCGCCAGCAGCTTGGCTGGCGGGGGGCGGAACACTGAAGCTTTCTTT. Protein product: CASSLAGGGRNTEAFF.